The 18 T cell receptor beta chains below all came from one sample that was sequenced in a study of regulatory T cells in long-lasting Graves disease. Documented time point: newly diagnosed GD, antithyroid drugs for less than 3 months. RNA extracted from PBMCs served as the sequencing template. Arm-PCR of CDR3 regions with iRepertoire HTBI primers generated TCR beta libraries. One entry per CDR3 protein, called by TCRdb with MiXCR from the multiplex PCR reads. The sample includes over 400,000 distinct CDR3 sequences, less than 15% of them seen just once. These data also featured in a second study, about T cells in Graves' hyperthyroidism and ophthalmopathy.

The starting material was peripheral blood mononuclear cells (PBMCs), obtained at new diagnosis, from a patient treated with antithyroid drugs. The receptors were sampled from a woman between 50 and 59 years old with Graves disease.

As concerns this clonotype: A much larger clone differs by one base, so this may be a read error. The chain couples TRBV6-2 or TRBV6-3 to TRBJ2-2; a possible D gene is TRBD2 (5 bases). Germline CDR1 is MNHEY and CDR2 is SVGEGT. This CDR3 has 15 amino acids. The germline V and J ends were trimmed by 5 bases and 4 bases, with 14 bases remaining between them. The CDR3 region has the DNA TGTGCCAGCAGTGACATCCGGACTGCCACCGGGGAGCTGTTTTTT. Translating it yields CASSDIRTATGELFF.

There are many counts of this clonotype. In nucleotides, the CDR3 is TGCAGTGCCGAGCCGGGACAGGGGAGGGATTCACCCCTCCACTTT. Translation: CSAEPGQGRDSPLHF. The J gene is TRBJ1-6, the V gene TRBV20-1, with 10 bases that match TRBD1. The CDR3 spans 15 residues. The V segment lost 6 bases and the J segment 8 bases; nucleotides outside the gene matches: 10. Germline CDR1 and CDR2: DFQATT and SNEGSKA (reference sequence).

This clonotype was recorded once. This chain connects TRBV5-1 to TRBJ2-5, with D maybe TRBD1 (6 bases). The CDR3 extends over 12 amino acids. V was pared by 5 bases and J by 3 bases, with 8 bases between. CDR1 and CDR2 from the germline V gene are SGHRS and YFSETQ. CDR3 bases: TGCGCCAGCAGTCGACAGGAAGAGACCCAGTACTTC. It encodes CASSRQEETQYF.

There are many counts of this clonotype. This sequence joins TRBV7-8 and TRBJ2-1, with 10 bases matching TRBD2. Per the germline V gene, CDR1 is SGHVS and CDR2 is FQNEAQ. CDR3 length: 16 residues. V lost 3 bases, J lost 5 bases, and 7 bases stayed unmatched. DNA for the CDR3: TGTGCCAGCAGCTTCCCGACCGGGACTAGCGACAATGAGCAGTTCTTC. Its protein product is CASSFPTGTSDNEQFF.

This clonotype was observed many times. The rearrangement uses TRBV7-9 and TRBJ1-5; D might be TRBD1 (5 bases). The CDR3 spans 14 residues. V gave up 5 bases and J gave up 7 bases, with 15 bases separating them. The germline V gene has CDR1 SEHNR and CDR2 FQNEAQ (reference sequence). Written as DNA, the CDR3 is TGTGCCAGCAGCGTCGGGGGGGTAGGGCAGCCCCAGCATTTT. Translating gives CASSVGGVGQPQHF.

This clonotype was found many times. The genes are TRBV6-1 and TRBJ2-1, with D perhaps TRBD2 (6 bases). The CDR3 runs to 14 residues. The V and J ends lost 6 bases and 9 bases respectively, with 18 bases between them. Germline CDR1 is MNHNS and CDR2 is SASEGT. The CDR3 nucleotides are TGTGCCAGCAGCAACCCGACTAGTTCCCGTGAGCAGTTCTTC. As protein: CASSNPTSSREQFF.

A few counts support this clonotype. CDR3 amino acids: CASKQGYEQYF. CDR3 DNA sequence: TGTGCCAGCAAACAGGGCTACGAGCAGTACTTC. J is TRBJ2-7 and V is TRBV28; the D gene is possibly TRBD1 (6 bases). The germline V and J ends were trimmed by 7 bases and 3 bases, with 7 bases remaining between them. The germline gives CDR1 MDHEN, CDR2 SYDVKM. The CDR3 contains 11 residues.

This clonotype has at least ten counts. This chain joins TRBV10-3 and TRBJ2-3, with 10 bases identical to TRBD1. The CDR3 sequence is 14 residues long. Germline CDR1 ENHRY, CDR2 SYGVKD. The trim removed 7 bases at V and 6 bases at J, leaving 7 bases unmatched. The CDR3 reads CAIKRDRGYDTQYF. The CDR3 DNA follows: TGTGCCATCAAACGGGACAGGGGTTACGATACGCAGTATTTT.

This clonotype was detected ten times or more. The V gene is TRBV28, the J gene TRBJ1-5, with 7 bases fitting TRBD1. This CDR3 spans 17 amino acids. V gave up 7 bases and J gave up 3 bases; unmatched junction bases: 15. Germline V CDR1 and CDR2: MDHEN, SYDVKM. The CDR3 region is CASTLRSGGGFNQPQHF. CDR3 coding DNA: TGTGCCAGCACCTTAAGGAGTGGAGGGGGCTTCAATCAGCCCCAGCATTTT.

V usage is TRBV5-1 and J usage is TRBJ2-7; D might be TRBD1 (6 bases). The CDR3 extends over 16 amino acids. The V end was cut by 4 bases, the J end by 2 bases, with 19 bases between. Germline CDR1 and CDR2: SGHRS and YFSETQ. CDR3 protein: CASSPDRGQGPYEQYF. The DNA for the CDR3 is TGCGCCAGCAGCCCCGACCGAGGCCAGGGGCCCTACGAGCAGTACTTC.

The sample holds many counts of this clonotype. J is TRBJ2-1 and V is TRBV5-1; 7 bases line up with TRBD2. J lost 0 bases, V lost 0 bases, and 3 bases had no gene match. Germline CDR1 SGHRS, CDR2 YFSETQ. The CDR3 runs 16 residues. CDR3 sequence: CASSLEGGSSYNEQFF. For the CDR3, the DNA is TGCGCCAGCAGCTTGGAGGGCGGGAGCTCCTACAATGAGCAGTTCTTC.

In this sample, this clonotype turned up a few times. V is TRBV5-1 and J is TRBJ2-2; D is perhaps TRBD1 (5 bases). The CDR3 has 17 amino acids. Looked up from germline, CDR1 is SGHRS and CDR2 is YFSETQ. V lost 4 bases and J 4 bases, leaving 20 bases between the germline ends. This CDR3 is CASSDDSKSAGTGELFF. CDR3 DNA: TGCGCCAGCAGCGACGACAGCAAGTCGGCAGGCACCGGGGAGCTGTTTTTT.

This clonotype has ten or more counts. The chain recombines TRBV6-9 with TRBJ2-7; D remains unclear. V lost 3 bases to trimming and J lost 2 bases, with 20 bases between them. The CDR3 is 17 amino acids. CDR1 and CDR2 (germline): MNHGY, SVAAGI. The CDR3 spells CASSYSQVPGFAYEQYF. The DNA for the CDR3 is TGTGCCAGCAGTTACTCTCAAGTCCCCGGCTTTGCCTACGAGCAGTACTTC.

This clonotype was counted only a few times. The chain joins TRBV7-9 to TRBJ2-7; the match to TRBD1 covers 8 bases. V lost 4 bases, J lost 0 bases, and 5 bases stayed unmatched. CDR1 is SEHNR, CDR2 FQNEAQ, per germline (reference sequence). The CDR3 is 15 residues long. The CDR3 loop is CASSWMTGVSYEQYF. CDR3 in DNA: TGTGCCAGCAGCTGGATGACAGGGGTCTCCTACGAGCAGTACTTC.

This clonotype was seen many times. This chain uses TRBV27 with TRBJ2-3; TRBD2 agrees at 10 bases. The assigned J gene may be wrong: the sequence end matches TRBJ2-5 better. The CDR3 consists of 14 residues. In germline, CDR1 is MNHEY, CDR2 SMNVEV (reference sequence). DNA for the CDR3: TGTGCCAGCAGTCCTAGCGGGAGTCTAGAGACCCAGTACTTC. It encodes CASSPSGSLETQYF.

Notes on this clonotype: A much more abundant neighbour one base away suggests this may be a read error. V is TRBV20-1 and J is TRBJ2-3, with D uncertain. Germline CDR1 reads DFQATT; CDR2 reads SNEGSKA (reference sequence). The CDR3 length is 13 residues. The CDR3: CSANGPFTDMQYF. CDR3 coding DNA: TGCAGTGCCAACGGGCCATTCACAGATATGCAGTATTTT.

The V gene is TRBV6-5, the J gene TRBJ1-6; 10 positions agree with TRBD1. Trimming cost V 4 bases and J 7 bases; bases outside gene matches: 4. CDR3 length: 15 residues. CDR1 and CDR2 (germline): MNHEY, SVGAGI. The CDR3 here is CASSSTGQGNSPLHF. CDR3 in DNA: TGTGCCAGCAGTTCGACGGGACAGGGGAATTCACCCCTCCACTTT.

This clonotype occurred a few times. This clone may be a read error of a much larger clone one base away. The chain combines TRBV7-6 with TRBJ2-7, with D perhaps TRBD1 (6 bases). The CDR3 is made up of 16 amino acids. V dropped 1 base and J dropped 2 bases, with 15 bases sitting between them. From germline, CDR1 is SGHVS and CDR2 FNYEAQ. This CDR3 is CASSLGTGRSPYEQYF. The CDR3 DNA sequence: TGTGCCAGCAGCTTAGGCACAGGGAGAAGCCCCTACGAGCAGTACTTC.